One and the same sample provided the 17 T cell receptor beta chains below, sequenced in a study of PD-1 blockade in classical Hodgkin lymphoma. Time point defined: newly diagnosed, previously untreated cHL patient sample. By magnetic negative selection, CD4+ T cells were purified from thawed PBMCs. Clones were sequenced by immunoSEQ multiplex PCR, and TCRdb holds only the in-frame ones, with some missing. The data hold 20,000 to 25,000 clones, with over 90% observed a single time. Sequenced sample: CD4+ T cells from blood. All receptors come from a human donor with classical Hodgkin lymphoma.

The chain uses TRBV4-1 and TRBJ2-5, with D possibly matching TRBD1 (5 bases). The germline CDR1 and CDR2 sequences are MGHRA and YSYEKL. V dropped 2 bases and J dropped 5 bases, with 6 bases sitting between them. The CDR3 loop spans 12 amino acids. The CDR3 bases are TGCGCCAGCAGCCAACCAGGGGAGACCCAGTACTTC. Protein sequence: CASSQPGETQYF.

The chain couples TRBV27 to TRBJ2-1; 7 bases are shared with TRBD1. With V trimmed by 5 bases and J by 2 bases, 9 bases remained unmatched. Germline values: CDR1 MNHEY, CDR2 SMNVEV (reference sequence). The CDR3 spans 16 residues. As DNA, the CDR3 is TGTGCCAGCAGTAGGAACAGGGGCCGAACCTACAATGAGCAGTTCTTC. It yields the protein CASSRNRGRTYNEQFF.

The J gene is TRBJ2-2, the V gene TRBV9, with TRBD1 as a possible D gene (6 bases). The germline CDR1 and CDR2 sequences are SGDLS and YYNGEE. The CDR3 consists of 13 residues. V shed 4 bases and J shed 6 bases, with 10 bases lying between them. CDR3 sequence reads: CASSQGGPGELFF. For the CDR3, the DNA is TGTGCCAGCAGCCAAGGGGGTCCCGGGGAGCTGTTTTTT.

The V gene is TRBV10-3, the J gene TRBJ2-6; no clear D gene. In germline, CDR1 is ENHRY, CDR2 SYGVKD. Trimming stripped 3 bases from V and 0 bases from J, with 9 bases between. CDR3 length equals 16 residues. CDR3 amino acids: CAISDQARSGANVLTF. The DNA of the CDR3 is TGTGCCATCAGTGATCAGGCTCGCTCTGGGGCCAACGTCCTGACTTTC.

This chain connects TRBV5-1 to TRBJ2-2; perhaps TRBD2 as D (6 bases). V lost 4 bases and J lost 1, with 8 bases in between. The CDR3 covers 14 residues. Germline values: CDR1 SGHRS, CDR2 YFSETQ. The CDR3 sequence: CASSPGGNTGELFF. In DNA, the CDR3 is TGCGCCAGCAGCCCCGGGGGGAACACCGGGGAGCTGTTTTTT.

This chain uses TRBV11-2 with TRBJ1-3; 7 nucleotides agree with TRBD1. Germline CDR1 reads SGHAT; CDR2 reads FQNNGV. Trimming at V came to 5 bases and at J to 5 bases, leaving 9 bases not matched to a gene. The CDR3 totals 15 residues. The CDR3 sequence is CASSRYRGSRNTIYF. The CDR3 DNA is TGTGCCAGCAGCCGTTACAGGGGATCTAGAAACACCATATATTTT. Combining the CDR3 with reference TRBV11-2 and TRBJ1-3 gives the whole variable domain EAGVAQSPRYKIIEKRQSVAFWCNPISGHATLYWYQQILGQGPKLLIQFQNNGVVDDSQLPKDRFSAERLKGVDSTLKIQPAKLEDSAVYLCASSRYRGSRNTIYFGEGSWLTVV.

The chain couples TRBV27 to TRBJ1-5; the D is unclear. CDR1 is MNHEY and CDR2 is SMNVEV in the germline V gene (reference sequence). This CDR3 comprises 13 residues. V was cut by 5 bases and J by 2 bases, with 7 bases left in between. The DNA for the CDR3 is TGTGCCAGCAGTAACTCCGGCAATCAGCCCCAGCATTTT. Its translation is CASSNSGNQPQHF.

In nucleotides, the CDR3 is TGTGCCAGCAGTCCCCCCAGGGTAACCTCCTACGAGCAGTACTTC. Protein sequence: CASSPPRVTSYEQYF. The chain carries TRBV6-6 and TRBJ2-7, with D possibly TRBD1 on 5 matching bases. The V gene's germline CDR1 is MNHNY and CDR2 SVGAGI (reference sequence). There are 15 residues in the CDR3. V lost 5 bases to trimming and J lost 0 bases, with 14 bases between them.

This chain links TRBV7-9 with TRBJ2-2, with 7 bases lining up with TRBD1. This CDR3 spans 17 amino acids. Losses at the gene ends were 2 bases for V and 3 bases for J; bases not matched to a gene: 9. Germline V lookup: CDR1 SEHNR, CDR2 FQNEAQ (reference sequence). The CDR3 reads CASSLSQGSRDTGELFF. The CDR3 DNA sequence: TGTGCCAGCAGCTTATCACAGGGGAGTCGGGACACCGGGGAGCTGTTTTTT.

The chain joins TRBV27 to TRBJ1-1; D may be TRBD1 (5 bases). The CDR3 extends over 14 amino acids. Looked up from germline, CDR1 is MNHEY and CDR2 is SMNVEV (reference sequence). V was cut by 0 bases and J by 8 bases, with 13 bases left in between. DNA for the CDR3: TGTGCCAGCAGTTTATCAGGGGCTCACCTGGAAGCTTTCTTT. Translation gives CASSLSGAHLEAFF.

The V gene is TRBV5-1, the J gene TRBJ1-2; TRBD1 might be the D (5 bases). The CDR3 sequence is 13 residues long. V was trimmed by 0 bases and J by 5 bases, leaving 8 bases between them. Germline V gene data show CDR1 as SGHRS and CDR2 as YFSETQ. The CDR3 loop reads CASSLVAGYGYTF. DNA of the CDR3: TGCGCCAGCAGCTTGGTGGCAGGGTATGGCTACACCTTC. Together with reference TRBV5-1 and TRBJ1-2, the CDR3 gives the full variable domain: KAGVTQTPRYLIKTRGQQVTLSCSPISGHRSVSWYQQTPGQGLQFLFEYFSETQRNKGNFPGRFSGRQFSNSRSEMNVSTLELGDSALYLCASSLVAGYGYTFGSGTRLTVV.

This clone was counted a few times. Here the CDR3 reads CAWSPGLNTEAFF. CDR3 coding DNA: TGTGCCTGGAGCCCAGGGTTGAACACTGAAGCTTTCTTT. The gene calls are TRBV30 and TRBJ1-1; the D gene is possibly TRBD1 (5 bases). The CDR3 loop spans 13 amino acids. Germline V CDR1 and CDR2: GTSNPN, SVGIG (reference sequence). V shed 3 bases and J shed 0 bases, with 8 bases lying between them. The whole variable domain, remainder taken from reference TRBV30 and TRBJ1-1, is SQTIHQWPATLVQPVGSPLSLECTVEGTSNPNLYWYRQAAGRGLQLLFYSVGIGQISSEVPQNLSASRPQDRQFILSSKKLLLSDSGFYLCAWSPGLNTEAFFGQGTRLTVV.

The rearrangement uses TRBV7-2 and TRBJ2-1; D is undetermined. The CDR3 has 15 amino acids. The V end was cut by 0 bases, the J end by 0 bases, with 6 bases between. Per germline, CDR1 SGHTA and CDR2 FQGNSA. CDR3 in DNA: TGTGCCAGCAGCTTAGCGGGAAGCTCCTACAATGAGCAGTTCTTC. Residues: CASSLAGSSYNEQFF.

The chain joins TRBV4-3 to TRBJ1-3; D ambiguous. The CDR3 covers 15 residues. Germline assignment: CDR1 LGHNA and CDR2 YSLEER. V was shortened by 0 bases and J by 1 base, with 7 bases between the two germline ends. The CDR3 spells CASSQDMGSGNTIYF. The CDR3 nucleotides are TGCGCCAGCAGCCAAGATATGGGATCTGGAAACACCATATATTTT.

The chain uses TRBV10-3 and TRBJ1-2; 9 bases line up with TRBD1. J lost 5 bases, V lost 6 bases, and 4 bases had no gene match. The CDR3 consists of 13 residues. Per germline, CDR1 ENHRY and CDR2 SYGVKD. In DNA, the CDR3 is TGTGCCATCAGCCTTGGGACAGGGTATGGCTACACCTTC. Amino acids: CAISLGTGYGYTF.

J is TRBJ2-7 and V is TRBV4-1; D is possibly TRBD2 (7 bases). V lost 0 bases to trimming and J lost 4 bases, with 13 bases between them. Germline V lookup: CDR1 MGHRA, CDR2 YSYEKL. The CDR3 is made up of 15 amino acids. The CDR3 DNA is TGCGCCAGCAGCCAAGAGGCGGGGGCTAGGTACGAGCAGTACTTC. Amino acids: CASSQEAGARYEQYF.

The DNA for the CDR3 is TGTGCCAGCAGCCACATCAGGGAAGGGATCGGGGAGCTGTTTTTT. This sequence encodes CASSHIREGIGELFF. This chain connects TRBV7-9 to TRBJ2-2, with D maybe TRBD1 (5 bases). V shed 5 bases and J shed 7 bases, with 17 bases lying between them. Germline V gene data show CDR1 as SEHNR and CDR2 as FQNEAQ (reference sequence). CDR3 length: 15 amino acids.